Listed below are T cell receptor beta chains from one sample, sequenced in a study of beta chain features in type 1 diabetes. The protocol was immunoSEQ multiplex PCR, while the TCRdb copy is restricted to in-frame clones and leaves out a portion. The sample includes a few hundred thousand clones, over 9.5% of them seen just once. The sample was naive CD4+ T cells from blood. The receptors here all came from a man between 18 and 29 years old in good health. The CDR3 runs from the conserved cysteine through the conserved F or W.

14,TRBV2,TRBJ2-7,CASKIGDYPHEQYF
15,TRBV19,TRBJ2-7,CASKGRDTLSYEQYF
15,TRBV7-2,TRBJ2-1,CASSRVGGAYNEQFF
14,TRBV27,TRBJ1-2,CASRYGTGDGGYTF
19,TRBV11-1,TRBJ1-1,CASSTQQPTGPYWGTEAFF
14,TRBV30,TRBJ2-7,CAWSALNGPYEQYF
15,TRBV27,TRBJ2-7,CASSSGLDEFGKQYF
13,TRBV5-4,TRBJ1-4,CASSLSGGEKLFF
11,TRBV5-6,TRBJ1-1,CASSFGTEAFF
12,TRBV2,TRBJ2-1,CAGGGGYNEQFF